This T cell receptor beta chain emerged from a study of blood T cell repertoires in COVID-19. Study details: From T cells, B-cell-depleted T cells, or PBMCs came the material, which was cDNA or gDNA.

Sequencing used immunoSEQ multiplex PCR; TCRdb keeps in-frame clones, though not all of them. The table includes a few hundred thousand clones, 75% to 85% detected once. This clone appeared a single time. The source of this sequence is a man aged 30 to 45 with acute COVID-19. Sequencing input: PBMCs or T cells enriched from blood (not recorded which).

This CDR3 is CASSADSPLYNEQFF. CDR3 bases: TGTGCCAGCAGTGCGGACTCCCCCCTATACAATGAGCAGTTCTTC. The genes are TRBV2 and TRBJ2-1, with TRBD2 as a possible D gene (5 bases). Between the trimmed V and J ends, which lost 4 bases and 4 bases, there was a span of 14 bases. Germline V lookup: CDR1 SNHLY, CDR2 FYNNEI. The CDR3 runs to 15 residues.